The next 27 T cell receptor beta chains were all read from a single sample in a study of control samples from healthy donors and cancer patients. Clones were sequenced by immunoSEQ multiplex PCR, and TCRdb holds only the in-frame ones, with some missing. Altogether under 85,000 clones are present, around nine tenths being singletons, with the ten largest covering around 5.1%. The sample taken for sequencing was PBMCs. Every receptor here comes from a man aged 55 to 70 with colorectal cancer.

The chain carries TRBV7-9 and TRBJ2-1; possibly TRBD2 for D (6 bases). Germline V gene sequence: CDR1 SEHNR, CDR2 FQNEAQ (reference sequence). V lost 3 bases, J lost 7 bases, and 13 bases lay in between. The CDR3 loop spans 14 amino acids. CDR3 bases: TGTGCCAGCAGCTTTAATGGGCGGGGAAATGAGCAGTTCTTC. It translates to CASSFNGRGNEQFF.

CDR3 sequence reads: CASTRGLSGGFQETQYF. The CDR3 region has the DNA TGTGCCAGCACGAGGGGCCTAAGCGGGGGGTTCCAAGAGACCCAGTACTTC. J is TRBJ2-5 and V is TRBV2, with 9 bases that match TRBD2. The V segment lost 7 bases and the J segment 1 base; nucleotides outside the gene matches: 13. CDR3 size: 17 residues. Germline values: CDR1 SNHLY, CDR2 FYNNEI.

This clone was observed once. The chain joins TRBV2 to TRBJ2-7, with D tentatively TRBD1 (5 bases). The CDR3 covers 14 residues. V dropped 4 bases and J dropped 6 bases, with 16 bases sitting between them. Germline lookup yields CDR1 SNHLY and CDR2 FYNNEI. CDR3 loop: CASSAEVRVSEQYF. As DNA, the CDR3 is TGTGCCAGCAGTGCGGAAGTCAGGGTAAGCGAGCAGTACTTC.

This sequence joins TRBV4-3 and TRBJ2-2; D tentatively fits TRBD1 or TRBD2 (5 bases each). The CDR3 runs 16 residues. CDR1 and CDR2 (germline): LGHNA, YSLEER. Trimming pared 3 bases from V and 5 bases from J, leaving 16 bases between. The CDR3 loop reads CASSQGRHGNTGELFF. CDR3 nucleotides: TGCGCCAGCAGCCAGGGACGGCACGGGAATACCGGGGAGCTGTTTTTT.

V and J are TRBV6-5 and TRBJ1-2; D gene ambiguous. Trimming stripped 6 bases from V and 4 bases from J, with 15 bases between. Per the germline V gene, CDR1 is MNHEY and CDR2 is SVGAGI. CDR3 length: 14 residues. Here the CDR3 reads CASRLTGRSYGYTF. The CDR3 nucleotides read TGTGCCAGCAGACTCACTGGACGGTCCTATGGCTACACCTTC.

The J gene is TRBJ1-2, the V gene TRBV2; D unresolved. Trimming removed 6 bases from V and 4 bases from J, with 12 bases in between. This CDR3 is 13 amino acids long. Per the germline V gene, CDR1 is SNHLY and CDR2 is FYNNEI. In DNA, the CDR3 is TGTGCCAGCAGGACACACTCGGGCTATGGCTACACCTTC. Its protein is CASRTHSGYGYTF.

The chain uses TRBV19 and TRBJ1-1; D not resolved. Germline CDR1 LNHDA, CDR2 SQIVND (reference sequence). The CDR3 runs 13 residues. The ends were cut back, 4 bases at V and 1 base at J, with 7 bases in the middle. The CDR3 bases are TGTGCCAGTAGTACCGTGACGAACACTGAAGCTTTCTTT. It specifies CASSTVTNTEAFF.

V gene TRBV27 combines with J gene TRBJ2-7; tentatively, D is TRBD2 (6 bases). CDR3 length: 18 amino acids. Trimming removed 0 bases from V and 0 bases from J, with 18 bases in between. The germline V gene has CDR1 MNHEY and CDR2 SMNVEV (reference sequence). DNA for the CDR3: TGTGCCAGCAGTTTATCGGTTGGGGGGACTGGGAGCTCCTACGAGCAGTACTTC. Protein: CASSLSVGGTGSSYEQYF.

This rearrangement joins TRBV7-9 to TRBJ1-6; 7 bases map to TRBD1. The CDR3 spans 16 residues. Per the germline V gene, CDR1 is SEHNR and CDR2 is FQNEAQ (reference sequence). V trimming: 5 bases; J trimming: 8 bases; junction bases outside the gene matches: 12. Here the CDR3 DNA reads TGTGCCAGCAGCCTCGCTTACGGGACAGCCCATTCACCCCTCCACTTT. The encoded protein is CASSLAYGTAHSPLHF.

This clone was picked up one time. The chain carries TRBV2 and TRBJ2-1, with D perhaps matching TRBD1 (5 bases). The germline V gene has CDR1 SNHLY and CDR2 FYNNEI. The CDR3 is 15 amino acids. Trimming took 5 bases from V and 7 from J, leaving 18 bases between them. The DNA for the CDR3 is TGTGCCAGCAGTCTTCAGGGTAGGATTCGTAATGAGCAGTTCTTC. It is translated as CASSLQGRIRNEQFF.

The J gene is TRBJ2-1, the V gene TRBV5-6, with 11 positions matching TRBD2. The V gene's germline CDR1 is SGHDT and CDR2 YYEEEE. V was pared by 5 bases and J by 3 bases, with 4 bases of the junction left unmatched. CDR3 length: 15 amino acids. CDR3 nucleotide sequence: TGTGCCAGCAGACCGCTAGCGGGGGGCTACAATGAGCAGTTCTTC. As protein: CASRPLAGGYNEQFF.

The V and J genes are TRBV6-5 and TRBJ1-3; 7 nucleotides match TRBD1. Germline CDR1 and CDR2: MNHEY and SVGAGI. The junction had 6 bases not matched to a gene; V was cut back by 7 bases and J by 0 bases. The CDR3 length is 15 residues. The DNA of the CDR3 is TGTGCCAGCACAGCGGGACAGACCTCTGGAAACACCATATATTTT. Protein: CASTAGQTSGNTIYF.

The rearrangement joins TRBV27 to TRBJ2-1; the match to TRBD1 covers 9 bases. CDR1 and CDR2 from the germline V gene are MNHEY and SMNVEV (reference sequence). This CDR3 comprises 15 residues. The ends lost 4 bases at V and 4 bases at J; junction bases unmatched: 5. The chain's CDR3 is CASSWGQGAYNEQFF. CDR3 nucleotide sequence: TGTGCCAGCAGTTGGGGACAGGGAGCATACAATGAGCAGTTCTTC.

The chain combines TRBV5-1 with TRBJ1-1, with D possibly TRBD1 on 6 matching bases. The V gene lost 4 bases and the J gene lost 1 base, with 11 bases spanning the gap. The CDR3 covers 14 residues. Germline V gene data show CDR1 as SGHRS and CDR2 as YFSETQ. The CDR3 nucleotides are TGCGCCAGCAGCCCCAGGGGATCGAACACTGAAGCTTTCTTT. It is translated as CASSPRGSNTEAFF. Complete variable domain (other parts from reference TRBV5-1 and TRBJ1-1): KAGVTQTPRYLIKTRGQQVTLSCSPISGHRSVSWYQQTPGQGLQFLFEYFSETQRNKGNFPGRFSGRQFSNSRSEMNVSTLELGDSALYLCASSPRGSNTEAFFGQGTRLTVV.

This clone was detected once. V and J are TRBV14 and TRBJ2-6; D call uncertain. Germline V lookup: CDR1 SGHDN, CDR2 FVKESK. V was shortened by 1 base and J by 3 bases, with 10 bases between the two germline ends. The CDR3 is 16 amino acids. CDR3 sequence (DNA): TGTGCCAGCAGCCAAGCTTTAGGGTTTGGGGCCAACGTCCTGACTTTC. Translating it yields CASSQALGFGANVLTF.

The V and J genes are TRBV7-6 and TRBJ2-7, with TRBD2 as a possible D gene (5 bases). The CDR3 contains 14 residues. Deletions cut 4 bases from V and 5 bases from J, with 15 bases between. CDR1 and CDR2 from the germline V gene are SGHVS and FNYEAQ. The DNA for the CDR3 is TGTGCCAGCAGCTCGGAACTAGTTTCGGACGAGCAGTACTTC. As protein: CASSSELVSDEQYF.

The chain combines TRBV5-1 with TRBJ1-1; no reliable D call. CDR3 size: 13 residues. V was cut by 2 bases and J by 4 bases, with 9 bases left in between. Germline V gene data show CDR1 as SGHRS and CDR2 as YFSETQ. CDR3 loop: CASSLRGSTEAFF. The CDR3 DNA is TGCGCCAGCAGCTTACGAGGGAGCACTGAAGCTTTCTTT.

This clone is classed as medium-sized. This chain connects TRBV7-6 to TRBJ1-2; D is undetermined. CDR1 is SGHVS and CDR2 is FNYEAQ in the germline V gene. This CDR3 is built from 16 residues. Between the trimmed V and J ends, which lost 1 base and 2 bases, there was a span of 14 bases. This CDR3 reads CASSLGGVGSNYGYTF. The CDR3 nucleotides are TGTGCCAGCAGCTTAGGGGGAGTAGGGTCCAACTATGGCTACACCTTC.

The chain links TRBV7-9 to TRBJ2-7; D unresolved. CDR1 SEHNR and CDR2 FQNEAQ come from the germline V gene (reference sequence). This CDR3 contains 12 residues. The V gene lost 3 bases and the J gene lost 7 bases, with 10 bases spanning the gap. As DNA, the CDR3 is TGTGCCAGCAGCTTCAAAGGTGGTGAGCAGTACTTC. Translated: CASSFKGGEQYF.

The table lists this clone with a count of one. The CDR3 bases are TGTGCCAGCTCACCATCGCGGGGCAGCACAGATACGCAGTATTTT. It encodes CASSPSRGSTDTQYF. The V gene is TRBV18, the J gene TRBJ2-3, with D perhaps TRBD2 (6 bases). V was pared by 2 bases and J by 0 bases, with 9 bases between. The V gene's germline CDR1 is KGHSH and CDR2 LQKENI. The CDR3 has 15 residues.

This clone was seen only a few times. The genes are TRBV10-1 and TRBJ2-4; 8 bases line up with TRBD1. Germline-derived CDR1 and CDR2 are WNHNN and SYGVQD (reference sequence). Trimming at V came to 5 bases and at J to 0 bases, leaving 12 bases not matched to a gene. The CDR3 loop spans 18 amino acids. CDR3 nucleotide sequence: TGCGCCAGCAGTCCAGTGACAGGGGATGAGATAGCCAAAAACATTCAGTACTTC. It codes for CASSPVTGDEIAKNIQYF.

The rearrangement links TRBV21-1 to TRBJ1-3. TRBV21-1 corresponds to a pseudogene. This CDR3 contains 12 residues. CDR3 nucleotide sequence: TGTGCCAGCATTTCTGGGGGAAACACCATATATTTT. Translation gives CASISGGNTIYF.

The rearrangement joins TRBV6-5 to TRBJ2-7, with D perhaps assigned TRBD1 or TRBD2 (5 bases each). The V gene's germline CDR1 is MNHEY and CDR2 SVGAGI. The CDR3 has 14 amino acids. Deletions cut 0 bases from V and 6 bases from J, with 12 bases between. The CDR3 nucleotides read TGTGCCAGCAGTTACTCTGGGGGTAGGTCCGAGCAGTACTTC. Its translation: CASSYSGGRSEQYF.

The CDR3 sequence is CASSSATGGSGYTF. CDR3 bases: TGTGCCAGCAGCTCGGCGACAGGGGGTAGTGGCTACACCTTC. The gene calls are TRBV7-2 and TRBJ1-2; 9 bases align to TRBD1. The V gene's germline CDR1 is SGHTA and CDR2 FQGNSA. The CDR3 has 14 amino acids. With V trimmed by 4 bases and J by 7 bases, 7 bases remained unmatched.

This CDR3 is CASSLVPFPAREQYF. The CDR3 nucleotides are TGTGCCAGCAGCTTAGTGCCCTTCCCGGCCCGCGAGCAGTACTTC. V and J are TRBV7-2 and TRBJ2-7; no firm D call. V lost 1 base to trimming and J lost 6 bases, with 16 bases between them. The CDR3 spans 15 residues. Germline-derived CDR1 and CDR2 are SGHTA and FQGNSA.

The V call is TRBV3-1 (or the pseudogene TRBV3-2), the J call TRBJ2-6; no clear D. Germline V gene data show CDR1 as LGHDT and CDR2 as YNNKEL (reference sequence). Trimming pared 0 bases from V and 1 base from J, leaving 7 bases between. The CDR3 contains 16 residues. The CDR3, as DNA: TGTGCCAGCAGCCAAGATTACGGTTCTGGGGCCAACGTCCTGACTTTC. Translating gives CASSQDYGSGANVLTF.

The chain has TRBV6-2 or TRBV6-3 and TRBJ1-1, with D unclear. The CDR3 runs to 12 residues. Germline assignment: CDR1 MNHEY and CDR2 SVGEGT. Between the trimmed V and J ends, which lost 3 bases and 8 bases, there was a span of 10 bases. CDR3 sequence: CASSYAEREAFF. CDR3 nucleotides: TGTGCCAGCAGTTATGCAGAGCGAGAAGCTTTCTTT.